This TCR beta chain originates from a study of blood T cell repertoires in COVID-19. Study background: In each case, the material was cDNA or gDNA derived from T cells, B-cell-depleted T cells, or PBMCs.

The method was immunoSEQ multiplex PCR; TCRdb's version includes in-frame clones alone and lacks a portion of them. The data show approximately 400,000 clones, roughly 90% seen once. Trimming left V 6 bases short and J 1 base short, with 15 bases between. CDR3 length: 15 amino acids. The V gene's germline CDR1 is SGHKS and CDR2 YYEKEE (reference sequence). This receptor was taken from a man aged 35-49 years with acute or convalescent COVID-19. This chain links TRBV5-5 with TRBJ2-3; TRBD2 might be the D (5 bases). Sequenced: peripheral blood. CDR3 amino acids: CASTDLRRGTDTQYF. The DNA of the CDR3 is TGTGCCAGCACCGATTTAAGGCGGGGCACAGATACGCAGTATTTT.